This T cell receptor beta chain was captured in a study of shared clonotypes between healthy human individuals. Findings and caveats of the study: It was observed that approximately 5% of naive CD4 clonotypes were shared across four donors. Relative to memory subsets, naive subsets generally showed larger estimated richness.

CD8 cells regarded as naive lacked CD45RO, were positively chosen for CCR7, and omitted terminally differentiated effector memory CD45RA+ cells. The study drew all its donors from Caucasian adults living in Nashville, Tennessee. The data were produced by immunoSEQ multiplex PCR, yet TCRdb's version contains in-frame clones alone and is incomplete. This sample has about 2.1 million clones; around 93% occur once, and the top ten carry around 1.7%. A remark on this clone: Its antigen is not identified.

CDR1 is SGHRS, CDR2 YFSETQ, per germline. The CDR3 loop spans 15 amino acids. V was clipped by 4 bases and J by 1 base; unmatched bases: 4. This TCR was recovered from a man younger than 35 in good health. Some clones in this sample may be carry-over from other donors' samples. The sample consisted of naive CD8+ T cells from PBMCs. The chain is built from TRBV5-1 and TRBJ1-1, with TRBD1 matching over 10 bases. The CDR3 region is CASSTRQGANTEAFF. CDR3 nucleotides: TGCGCCAGCAGCACCCGACAGGGGGCGAACACTGAAGCTTTCTTT. Looking up the rest from reference TRBV5-1 and TRBJ1-1 gives the full variable domain: KAGVTQTPRYLIKTRGQQVTLSCSPISGHRSVSWYQQTPGQGLQFLFEYFSETQRNKGNFPGRFSGRQFSNSRSEMNVSTLELGDSALYLCASSTRQGANTEAFFGQGTRLTVV.